Below, 10 T cell receptor beta chains from the same sample are listed, as sequenced in a study of blood T cell repertoires in COVID-19. Profiling relied on immunoSEQ multiplex PCR, and the TCRdb table lists in-frame clones only, not all of them. Of about 140,000 clones listed, 60% to 85% are singletons. What was sequenced was peripheral blood. These receptors originate from a man aged 45-65 years with acute or convalescent COVID-19.

For the CDR3, the DNA is TGTGCCAGCAGTTACGAATGGACAGGGGGAGAGAACACCATATATTTT. As protein: CASSYEWTGGENTIYF. J is TRBJ1-3 and V is TRBV6-6; TRBD1 agrees at 10 bases. After removal of 2 bases from V and 7 bases from J, the junction contained 8 bases not matched to a gene. Germline values: CDR1 MNHNY, CDR2 SVGAGI (reference sequence). The CDR3 length is 16 residues.

The V gene is TRBV19, the J gene TRBJ2-5; 7 bases align to TRBD2. After removal of 5 bases from V and 2 bases from J, the junction contained 11 bases not matched to a gene. Germline-derived CDR1 and CDR2 are LNHDA and SQIVND (reference sequence). The CDR3 is made up of 16 amino acids. The CDR3 sequence: CASSERVAGLQETQYF. Here the CDR3 DNA reads TGTGCCAGTAGTGAGAGGGTAGCGGGCCTACAAGAGACCCAGTACTTC.

V is TRBV3-1 (or the pseudogene TRBV3-2) and J is TRBJ2-3, with 7 bases lining up with TRBD2. Looked up from germline, CDR1 is LGHDT and CDR2 is YNNKEL (reference sequence). The CDR3 is 15 residues long. Germline trimming cut 4 bases from V and 5 bases from J; bases unmatched to any gene: 9. The CDR3 loop is CASSLNLPGGDTQYF. The CDR3 nucleotides are TGTGCCAGCAGCCTCAATCTCCCGGGAGGAGATACGCAGTATTTT.

The rearrangement joins TRBV24-1 to TRBJ2-7; possibly TRBD1 for D (5 bases). The CDR3 loop spans 13 amino acids. Germline V gene lookup returns CDR1 KGHDR and CDR2 SFDVKD. V lost 7 bases to trimming and J lost 0 bases, with 9 bases between them. In DNA form, the CDR3 reads TGTGCCACCAGGTACGACAGCTCCTACGAGCAGTACGTC. This translates into CATRYDSSYEQYV.

This rearrangement joins TRBV7-6 to TRBJ2-7; a possible D gene is TRBD1 (7 bases). V dropped 1 base and J dropped 7 bases, with 11 bases sitting between them. Germline V lookup: CDR1 SGHVS, CDR2 FNYEAQ. The CDR3 is made up of 13 amino acids. The CDR3 DNA follows: TGTGCCAGCAGCTTAGAATCAGGGGGGGAGCAGTACGTC. Amino acids: CASSLESGGEQYV.

The chain employs TRBV24-1 and TRBJ1-1, with 8 positions matching TRBD1. Germline CDR1 is KGHDR and CDR2 is SFDVKD. V trimming: 4 bases; J trimming: 1 base; junction bases outside the gene matches: 13. The CDR3 contains 18 residues. CDR3 sequence reads: CATSDSGQGTGGNTEAFF. The CDR3 nucleotides are TGTGCCACCAGTGACAGCGGACAGGGCACGGGGGGGAACACTGAAGCTTTCTTT.

This clone has just a few counts. The rearrangement links TRBV12-2 to TRBJ1-1; the table's D gene call, TRBD1, was not cross checked with the DNA. TRBV12-2 constitutes a pseudogene. The CDR3 totals 17 residues. CDR3 in amino acids: CASRSFDRALVGTEAFF. The CDR3 DNA is TGTGCAAGTCGCTCCTTCGACAGGGCCCTTGTAGGCACTGAAGCTTTCTTT.

The rearrangement uses TRBV9 and TRBJ1-2; tentatively, D is TRBD1 (6 bases). The CDR3 is 15 residues long. V was cut by 0 bases and J by 7 bases, with 16 bases left in between. Per germline, CDR1 SGDLS and CDR2 YYNGEE. CDR3 DNA sequence: TGTGCCAGCAGCGTAGTCCCCGAAGGGGGGGTTGGCTACACCTTC. Encoded protein: CASSVVPEGGVGYTF.

V is TRBV12-3 or TRBV12-4 and J is TRBJ1-2; D might be TRBD1 (6 bases). V was cut by 6 bases and J by 7 bases, with 15 bases left in between. There are 13 residues in the CDR3. The CDR3 protein is CASSLGAGVGYTF. DNA of the CDR3: TGTGCCAGCAGCCTTGGGGCAGGGGTTGGCTACACCTTC.

This clone came up many times. Here the CDR3 reads CASSIKTSGITSKQETQYF. The CDR3 nucleotides read TGCGCCAGCAGCATAAAGACTAGCGGGATAACGTCCAAACAAGAGACCCAGTACTTC. The genes are TRBV5-1 and TRBJ2-5, with 11 bases that match TRBD2. The CDR3 extends over 19 amino acids. After removal of 4 bases from V and 2 bases from J, the junction contained 16 bases not matched to a gene. CDR1 and CDR2 from the germline V gene are SGHRS and YFSETQ.